This T cell receptor (beta chain) is drawn from a study of blood T cell repertoires in COVID-19. Turning to the study itself: Acute-phase and convalescent COVID-19 samples originated in the United States, Italy and Spain. In each case, the material was cDNA or gDNA derived from T cells, B-cell-depleted T cells, or PBMCs.

Authors' processing steps: Reference gene primer amplification in the assay estimated nucleated cell counts. Assay: immunoSEQ multiplex PCR; the TCRdb copy retains only in-frame clones and omits some. The V and J calls and the clone size are those of that table, but D and trimming were determined from the DNA. Of 200,000 or so clones in the sample, roughly 81% were seen once. Germline loops: CDR1 SGHRS, CDR2 YFSETQ. The CDR3 is made up of 14 amino acids. Unmatched junction bases numbered 5, after V lost 1 base and J lost 6 bases. This chain links TRBV5-1 with TRBJ2-7, with 9 bases identical to TRBD1. The specimen was peripheral blood. This sequence was found in a man aged 50-59 years who had recovered from COVID-19. The CDR3 sequence is CASSLTGGRVEQYF. The DNA of the CDR3 is TGCGCCAGCAGCTTGACAGGGGGCCGAGTCGAGCAGTACTTC.